One and the same sample provided the 17 T cell receptor beta chains below, sequenced in a study of blood T cell repertoires in COVID-19. Profiling relied on immunoSEQ multiplex PCR, and the TCRdb table lists in-frame clones only, not all of them. This sample has approximately 100,000 clones, with over 75% found just once. The sequencing input was peripheral blood. The origin of the receptors is a human donor in a cohort sampled during active COVID-19.

The chain joins TRBV7-3 to TRBJ1-6; the D is unclear. Germline V gives CDR1 SGHTA, CDR2 FQGTGA. V was pared by 2 bases and J by 9 bases, with 8 bases between. The length of the CDR3 is 13 residues. CDR3 coding DNA: TGTGCCAGCAGCTTATTCTCGGGTTCACCCCTCCACTTT. Its translation: CASSLFSGSPLHF.

For this clone: The identical CDR3 is also encoded by other nucleotide sequences in the sample. The gene calls are TRBV7-6 and TRBJ2-2, with a weak D call TRBD1 (6 bases). This CDR3 is 12 amino acids long. V lost 6 bases, J lost 4 bases, and 6 bases lay in between. CDR1 SGHVS and CDR2 FNYEAQ come from the germline V gene. The CDR3: CASRGGTGELFF. CDR3 nucleotides: TGTGCCAGCAGAGGGGGCACCGGGGAGCTGTTTTTT.

The gene calls are TRBV6-5 and TRBJ2-5; 9 nucleotides agree with TRBD2. The V segment lost 6 bases and the J segment 2 bases; nucleotides outside the gene matches: 4. Per the germline V gene, CDR1 is MNHEY and CDR2 is SVGAGI. The CDR3 consists of 14 residues. CDR3 in DNA: TGTGCCAGCAGGTCTAGCGGGGTTCAAGAGACCCAGTACTTC. This translates into CASRSSGVQETQYF.

V and J are TRBV24-1 and TRBJ2-2; 7 bases are a match to TRBD1. Germline V gene lookup returns CDR1 KGHDR and CDR2 SFDVKD. CDR3 size: 13 residues. Trimming cost V 12 bases and J 6 bases; bases outside gene matches: 9. CDR3 bases: TGTGCCTCGAAGAGGGGGCCCGCCGGGGAGCTGTTTTTT. Protein sequence: CASKRGPAGELFF.

This chain joins TRBV4-1 and TRBJ1-6, with D uncertain. In germline, CDR1 is MGHRA, CDR2 YSYEKL. Trimming cost V 0 bases and J 15 bases, with 12 bases left between them. The CDR3 has 13 residues. CDR3 in amino acids: CASSQDTRTGLHF. The CDR3 nucleotides read TGCGCCAGCAGCCAAGATACTCGGACTGGCCTCCACTTT.

This clone was detected only once. This chain links TRBV7-2 with TRBJ1-1; D gene unclear. The V gene's germline CDR1 is SGHTA and CDR2 FQGNSA. This CDR3 is built from 13 residues. V was shortened by 2 bases and J by 0 bases, with 4 bases between the two germline ends. CDR3 loop: CASSLYMNTEAFF. CDR3 nucleotide sequence: TGTGCCAGCAGCTTATACATGAACACTGAAGCTTTCTTT.

This clone was recorded a few times. The chain couples TRBV7-9 to TRBJ1-2, with no clear D. The CDR3 extends over 13 amino acids. Trimming took off 5 bases at V and 6 bases at J, with 13 bases between the two ends. Germline lookup yields CDR1 SEHNR and CDR2 FQNEAQ (reference sequence). The CDR3 coding sequence is TGTGCCAGCAGCCCTAGTAACCTGGATGGCTACACCTTC. Its translation is CASSPSNLDGYTF.

The rearrangement links TRBV4-3 to TRBJ1-5; 10 bases match TRBD1. CDR3 length: 20 amino acids. Per germline, CDR1 LGHNA and CDR2 YSLEER. V dropped 3 bases and J dropped 1; count of bases not matched to a gene: 15. CDR3 sequence: CASSQVPATGGARSNQPQHF. CDR3 in DNA: TGCGCCAGCAGCCAGGTACCGGCGACAGGGGGCGCGAGGAGCAATCAGCCCCAGCATTTT.

By frequency in the sample, this clone is medium-sized (0.01 to 0.1%). The chain uses TRBV28 and TRBJ2-7; D possibly corresponds to TRBD2 (6 bases). Germline V gives CDR1 MDHEN, CDR2 SYDVKM. Trimming removed 7 bases at V and 8 bases at J, with 18 bases between. CDR3 length equals 13 residues. CDR3 sequence: CASMGLSRGKQYF. The CDR3 DNA sequence: TGTGCCAGCATGGGACTCTCCCGTGGGAAGCAGTACTTC.

The chain has TRBV10-3 and TRBJ2-1; D is uncertain. Trimming took off 3 bases at V and 8 bases at J, with 11 bases between the two ends. Germline V gene data show CDR1 as ENHRY and CDR2 as SYGVKD. The CDR3 is made up of 13 amino acids. CDR3 nucleotides: TGTGCCATCAGTGATTCGGGTGGTGATGAGCAGTTCTTC. As protein: CAISDSGGDEQFF.

The chain carries TRBV13 and TRBJ1-2; 10 bases line up with TRBD1. This CDR3 is built from 15 residues. The J segment lost 6 bases and the V segment lost 5 bases, leaving 9 bases of the junction unmatched. Per the germline V gene, CDR1 is PRHDT and CDR2 is FYEKMQ (reference sequence). CDR3 sequence (DNA): TGTGCCAGCAGCCCCCCCGGGACAGGGGTAAATGGCTACACCTTC. Translation gives CASSPPGTGVNGYTF.

This clone appeared a few times. The chain joins TRBV7-9 to TRBJ1-4; no clear D gene. The V end was cut by 1 base, the J end by 6 bases, with 9 bases between. The CDR3 has 14 residues. Germline-derived CDR1 and CDR2 are SEHNR and FQNEAQ (reference sequence). CDR3: CASSLVLVDEKLFF. CDR3 DNA: TGTGCCAGCAGCTTAGTCTTAGTAGATGAAAAACTGTTTTTT. Full variable domain (rest looked up from reference TRBV7-9 and TRBJ1-4): DTGVSQNPRHKITKRGQNVTFRCDPISEHNRLYWYRQTLGQGPEFLTYFQNEAQLEKSRLLSDRFSAERPKGSFSTLEIQRTEQGDSAMYLCASSLVLVDEKLFFGSGTQLSVL.

There are a few counts of this clone. The chain links TRBV4-2 to TRBJ2-7; unclear D gene. V was trimmed by 0 bases and J by 3 bases, leaving 12 bases between them. The germline V gene has CDR1 LGHNA and CDR2 YNFKEQ. The length of the CDR3 is 15 residues. CDR3 residues: CASSQDSQKNYEQYF. The CDR3 coding sequence is TGTGCCAGCAGCCAAGATTCCCAGAAAAACTACGAGCAGTACTTC.

This rearrangement joins TRBV5-1 to TRBJ1-1; D remains ambiguous. The ends were cut back, 2 bases at V and 4 bases at J, with 18 bases in the middle. The CDR3 spans 16 residues. CDR1 is SGHRS and CDR2 is YFSETQ in the germline V gene. CDR3 in amino acids: CASSLKPTAGGTEAFF. CDR3 nucleotides: TGCGCCAGCAGCTTAAAGCCGACCGCCGGAGGCACTGAAGCTTTCTTT.

For this clone: The same CDR3 also results from other DNA sequences found in this sample. V gene TRBV12-3 or TRBV12-4 combines with J gene TRBJ1-5; 9 nucleotides agree with TRBD1. J gave up 5 bases and V 6 bases, and 2 bases lay outside the gene matches. The CDR3 totals 13 residues. The CDR3 DNA is TGTGCCAGCAGGGGACAGGGCGATCAGCCCCAGCATTTT. Encoded protein: CASRGQGDQPQHF.

This clone has a single count. The chain uses TRBV7-9 and TRBJ1-1; D ambiguous. The CDR3 is made up of 14 amino acids. Germline CDR1 and CDR2: SEHNR and FQNEAQ (reference sequence). Trimming took off 5 bases at V and 4 bases at J, with 14 bases between the two ends. The CDR3 protein is CASSVPGLSTEAFF. In DNA, the CDR3 is TGTGCCAGCAGCGTCCCGGGGTTGAGCACTGAAGCTTTCTTT. Based on the CDR3 plus reference TRBV7-9 and TRBJ1-1, the full variable domain is DTGVSQNPRHKITKRGQNVTFRCDPISEHNRLYWYRQTLGQGPEFLTYFQNEAQLEKSRLLSDRFSAERPKGSFSTLEIQRTEQGDSAMYLCASSVPGLSTEAFFGQGTRLTVV.

This clone has a single count. This rearrangement joins TRBV6-6 to TRBJ2-7; 8 nucleotides line up with TRBD2. V shed 5 bases, J shed 2 bases, and the junction held 2 bases outside the gene matches. CDR3 length: 13 residues. Germline assignment: CDR1 MNHNY and CDR2 SVGAGI (reference sequence). Here the CDR3 DNA reads TGTGCCAGCAGTAGCGGGGGTCCCTACGAGCAGTACTTC. This encodes CASSSGGPYEQYF.